The following is a T cell receptor beta chain sequence with its context. The record originates from a study of CD8 T cells in Susac syndrome. Losses at the gene ends were 4 bases for V and 0 bases for J; bases not matched to a gene: 15. The CDR3 covers 19 residues. From germline, CDR1 is DFQATT and CDR2 SNEGSKA (reference sequence). Reverse transcription of 0.5 to 1 ug RNA used random hexamers. MiXCR, run by TCRdb on the immunoSEQ multiplex PCR reads, gives a single entry per CDR3 protein. The data show about 140,000 distinct CDR3 sequences, under 97% seen once. The TCR originated in a human donor with Susac syndrome. This chain links TRBV20-1 with TRBJ2-6, with TRBD1 matching 7 bases. The sequencing input was CD4+ T cells from PBMCs. In nucleotides, the CDR3 is TGCAGTGCTACCTCCAACGACAGGGCCATACACTCTGGGGCCAACGTCCTGACTTTC. Amino acids: CSATSNDRAIHSGANVLTF.